The clone carrying this TCR beta chain was counted many times. The sample originates from a study of T cells in Graves' hyperthyroidism and ophthalmopathy. The germline V and J ends were trimmed by 2 bases and 8 bases, with 15 bases remaining between them. Germline values: CDR1 MNHEY, CDR2 SVGEGT. The CDR3 spans 15 residues. Regions amplified from RNA transcripts were the TCR beta CDR3 regions. During a first-round RT-PCR of the TCR CDR3, the HTBI primer set was used. TCRdb itself ran the multiplex PCR reads through MiXCR, one entry per CDR3 protein. The sample has 640,000 or so distinct CDR3 sequences, 14% seen once.

Material: blood. The sequence derives from a woman under 30 with Graves' ophthalmopathy. This chain connects TRBV6-2 or TRBV6-3 to TRBJ2-2; no reliable D call. CDR3 protein: CASSYLILGVGELFF. The CDR3 region has the DNA TGTGCCAGCAGTTACCTAATTTTAGGTGTTGGGGAGCTGTTTTTT.